The 15 T cell receptor beta chains below were found in one sample sequenced in a study of early T cells in non-severe SARS-CoV-2 infection. TCRdb passed the 5' RACE reads through MiXCR, listing each CDR3 protein once. The repertoire includes about 66,000 distinct CDR3 sequences, roughly 10% of them detected once, and about 3.5% sits in the top ten. Material: whole blood. These receptors were collected from an adult who was a healthcare worker with PCR-confirmed SARS-CoV-2 infection or an uninfected control (not recorded which).

This clonotype was seen ten or more times. The V gene is TRBV29-1, the J gene TRBJ1-6; 9 positions agree with TRBD1. The ends lost 8 bases at V and 8 bases at J; junction bases unmatched: 4. There are 12 residues in the CDR3. Germline lookup yields CDR1 SQVTM and CDR2 ANQGSEA. The CDR3 reads CSFRDRDSPLHF. In DNA, the CDR3 is TGCAGCTTCCGGGACAGGGATTCACCCCTCCACTTT. Full variable domain (outside the CDR3, taken from reference TRBV29-1 and TRBJ1-6): SAVISQKPSRDICQRGTSLTIQCQVDSQVTMMFWYRQQPGQSLTLIATANQGSEATYESGFVIDKFPISRPNLTFSTLTVSNMSPEDSSIYLCSFRDRDSPLHFGNGTRLTVT.

This clonotype turned up a few times. The chain recombines TRBV14 with TRBJ2-7; TRBD1 is a possible D gene (6 bases). The ends were cut back, 1 base at V and 4 bases at J, with 14 bases in the middle. Germline CDR1 reads SGHDN; CDR2 reads FVKESK. This CDR3 contains 15 residues. CDR3 DNA: TGTGCCAGCAGCCAAGCTACAGGGTCCTTTTACGAGCAGTACTTC. Protein sequence: CASSQATGSFYEQYF.

This clonotype was counted between two and nine times. The chain recombines TRBV5-1 with TRBJ2-7; D is possibly TRBD1 (6 bases). The ends were cut back, 0 bases at V and 5 bases at J, with 12 bases in the middle. Germline-derived CDR1 and CDR2 are SGHRS and YFSETQ. The CDR3 has 14 amino acids. Here the CDR3 reads CASSLDRDGHEQYF. In DNA, the CDR3 is TGCGCCAGCAGCTTGGACAGGGACGGCCACGAGCAGTACTTC.

The V and J genes are TRBV27 and TRBJ2-5; D unresolved. V lost 6 bases, J lost 2 bases, and 10 bases lay in between. In germline, CDR1 is MNHEY, CDR2 SMNVEV (reference sequence). There are 13 residues in the CDR3. The CDR3 DNA sequence: TGTGCCAGCAGCCCCCTCGTACAAGAGACCCAGTACTTC. Protein: CASSPLVQETQYF.

This clonotype has at least ten counts. The V and J genes are TRBV30 and TRBJ2-3, with D maybe TRBD2 (7 bases). Germline V CDR1 and CDR2: GTSNPN, SVGIG (reference sequence). CDR3 length: 18 amino acids. Trimming pared 0 bases from V and 0 bases from J, leaving 19 bases between. The CDR3 DNA sequence: TGTGCCTGGAGTGTACAACGAGGGAGGGGGACTAGCACAGATACGCAGTATTTT. This translates into CAWSVQRGRGTSTDTQYF.

The CDR3 here is CASSQERTAGNTIYF. CDR3 DNA sequence: TGTGCCAGCAGCCAAGAAAGGACGGCAGGAAACACCATATATTTT. This chain uses TRBV4-2 with TRBJ1-3; D ambiguous. Germline V gene lookup returns CDR1 LGHNA and CDR2 YNFKEQ. Deletions cut 0 bases from V and 4 bases from J, with 10 bases between. This CDR3 has 15 residues.

This clonotype was recorded many times. V usage is TRBV20-1 and J usage is TRBJ2-2; TRBD2 agrees at 7 bases. Germline V gene data show CDR1 as DFQATT and CDR2 as SNEGSKA (reference sequence). Germline trimming cut 6 bases from V and 2 bases from J; bases unmatched to any gene: 6. The CDR3 contains 14 residues. The CDR3 DNA reads TGCAGTGCGTCAACTAGCGTCAACACCGGGGAGCTGTTTTTT. Translation gives CSASTSVNTGELFF.

This chain joins TRBV5-1 and TRBJ2-5; TRBD1 matches 7 bases. CDR1 is SGHRS and CDR2 is YFSETQ in the germline V gene. Trimming removed 3 bases from V and 5 bases from J; junction bases left unmatched: 10. The CDR3 contains 15 residues. In DNA, the CDR3 is TGCGCCAGCAGCTCAGGGAACAGGGGCTGGGAGACCCAGTACTTC. Its protein is CASSSGNRGWETQYF. The full variable domain, its missing parts supplied by reference TRBV5-1 and TRBJ2-5, is KAGVTQTPRYLIKTRGQQVTLSCSPISGHRSVSWYQQTPGQGLQFLFEYFSETQRNKGNFPGRFSGRQFSNSRSEMNVSTLELGDSALYLCASSSGNRGWETQYFGPGTRLLVL.

This clonotype was picked up a small number of times. The gene calls are TRBV18 and TRBJ2-3, with 10 bases lining up with TRBD2. Germline CDR1 KGHSH, CDR2 LQKENI. The CDR3 is 16 amino acids. V dropped 5 bases and J dropped 2; count of bases not matched to a gene: 7. CDR3 nucleotide sequence: TGTGCCAGCTCAGGCACCGGGACTAGCGACACAGATACGCAGTATTTT. Its protein is CASSGTGTSDTDTQYF.

This clonotype occurred a few times. This chain connects TRBV5-4 to TRBJ2-3, with TRBD1 as a possible D gene (6 bases). V was cut by 4 bases and J by 9 bases, with 18 bases left in between. CDR1 and CDR2 from the germline V gene are SGHNT and YYREEE (reference sequence). This CDR3 is 14 amino acids long. The CDR3, as DNA: TGTGCCAGCAGCGGATCGACAGGAGCAGGGACGCAGTATTTT. Translated, it gives CASSGSTGAGTQYF.

At least ten counts were recorded for this clonotype. The V and J genes are TRBV7-6 and TRBJ2-1, with TRBD2 matching 10 bases. Trimming at V came to 5 bases and at J to 5 bases, leaving 3 bases not matched to a gene. CDR3 length: 14 amino acids. Looked up from germline, CDR1 is SGHVS and CDR2 is FNYEAQ. Here the CDR3 reads CASSPGLAHNEQFF. Written as DNA, the CDR3 is TGTGCCAGCAGCCCGGGACTAGCGCACAATGAGCAGTTCTTC.

This clonotype was counted a few times. The chain joins TRBV7-2 to TRBJ2-7; 8 bases are a match to TRBD2. V shed 3 bases, J shed 0 bases, and the junction held 7 bases outside the gene matches. Germline assignment: CDR1 SGHTA and CDR2 FQGNSA. The CDR3 totals 16 residues. The CDR3 loop reads CASSFAGGAPSYEQYF. The CDR3 DNA reads TGTGCCAGCAGCTTTGCGGGGGGCGCTCCCTCCTACGAGCAGTACTTC.

This clonotype was observed many times. The chain combines TRBV15 with TRBJ1-5; D not certain. V dropped 2 bases and J dropped 1 base, with 12 bases sitting between them. Germline loops: CDR1 LNHNV, CDR2 YYDKDF (reference sequence). The CDR3 covers 16 residues. In nucleotides, the CDR3 is TGTGCCACCAGCAGACAAGGACTCCCAAGCAATCAGCCCCAGCATTTT. It translates to CATSRQGLPSNQPQHF.

This chain links TRBV7-3 with TRBJ2-3; 13 positions agree with TRBD2. J was trimmed by 5 bases and V by 5 bases; bases with no gene match: 10. From germline, CDR1 is SGHTA and CDR2 FQGTGA. The CDR3 consists of 17 residues. CDR3 bases: TGTGCCAGCAGCCGCTCGACTAGCGGGAGGTTTGTAGATACGCAGTATTTT. This translates into CASSRSTSGRFVDTQYF.

This clonotype was seen repeatedly, ten times or more. The chain has TRBV7-2 and TRBJ2-7, with TRBD2 identical over 9 bases. J was trimmed by 4 bases and V by 1 base; bases with no gene match: 8. The CDR3 spans 16 residues. The germline CDR1 and CDR2 sequences are SGHTA and FQGNSA. DNA of the CDR3: TGTGCCAGCAGCTTAGTTTGGGTAGCGGGAGCGTACGAGCAGTACTTC. It yields the protein CASSLVWVAGAYEQYF.